The 15 T cell receptor beta chains given below trace back to one sample, sequenced in a study of technical replicates of blood from a handful of donors. Clones were sequenced by immunoSEQ multiplex PCR, and TCRdb holds only the in-frame ones, with some missing. The profile shows about 88,000 clones, roughly 90% of them singletons. Sequencing used T cells isolated from PBMCs. The source is a human donor in good health.

This chain connects TRBV11-2 to TRBJ2-7; the D gene is possibly TRBD2 (5 bases). The V end was cut by 1 base, the J end by 5 bases, with 6 bases between. The CDR3 spans 12 residues. Germline CDR1 SGHAT, CDR2 FQNNGV. CDR3 nucleotide sequence: TGTGCCAGCAGCTTAGCGGGGAACGAGCAGTACTTC. It specifies CASSLAGNEQYF.

CDR3 in amino acids: CASSIWDNLNTEAFF. DNA for the CDR3: TGTGCCAGCAGCATATGGGACAACTTGAACACTGAAGCTTTCTTT. The J gene is TRBJ1-1, the V gene TRBV7-9, with a possible D match to TRBD1 (6 bases). Germline CDR1 and CDR2: SEHNR and FQNEAQ (reference sequence). This CDR3 region has 15 residues. V lost 5 bases, J lost 0 bases, and 13 bases lay in between.

The V call is TRBV19, the J call TRBJ2-3; 9 positions match TRBD2. Germline V gene lookup returns CDR1 LNHDA and CDR2 SQIVND (reference sequence). The V gene end was trimmed by 7 bases and the J gene end by 2 bases; junction bases not matched to a gene: 10. This CDR3 has 16 amino acids. CDR3 bases: TGTGCCAGTACCGTGGGGCTAGCGGGGAACACAGATACGCAGTATTTT. The encoded protein is CASTVGLAGNTDTQYF.

The CDR3 nucleotides are TGTGCCAGCAGTGAAGCTAGTAATTCACCCCTCCACTTT. Translated: CASSEASNSPLHF. The J gene is TRBJ1-6, the V gene TRBV6-1, with no clear D. CDR3 length: 13 amino acids. V lost 0 bases, J lost 6 bases, and 3 bases lay in between. Looked up from germline, CDR1 is MNHNS and CDR2 is SASEGT.

The chain is built from TRBV5-6 and TRBJ2-3, with D perhaps matching TRBD2 (5 bases). The CDR3 extends over 13 amino acids. Germline-derived CDR1 and CDR2 are SGHDT and YYEEEE. V lost 4 bases, J lost 2 bases, and 8 bases lay in between. CDR3 residues: CASSPDFTDTQYF. DNA for the CDR3: TGTGCCAGCAGCCCGGACTTCACAGATACGCAGTATTTT.

The rearrangement links TRBV5-4 to TRBJ2-5, with 8 bases aligning to TRBD1. Germline-derived CDR1 and CDR2 are SGHNT and YYREEE (reference sequence). The CDR3 is made up of 15 amino acids. V lost 4 bases, J lost 5 bases, and 10 bases stayed unmatched. In nucleotides, the CDR3 is TGTGCCAGCAGCCAGGACAGGGATGGTGGGGAGACCCAGTACTTC. This sequence encodes CASSQDRDGGETQYF. Based on the CDR3 plus reference TRBV5-4 and TRBJ2-5, the full variable domain is ETGVTQSPTHLIKTRGQQVTLRCSSQSGHNTVSWYQQALGQGPQFIFQYYREEENGRGNFPPRFSGLQFPNYSSELNVNALELDDSALYLCASSQDRDGGETQYFGPGTRLLVL.

This chain connects TRBV9 to TRBJ1-2, with D possibly matching TRBD1 (5 bases). Trimming stripped 0 bases from V and 8 bases from J, with 8 bases between. The germline gives CDR1 SGDLS, CDR2 YYNGEE. The CDR3 loop spans 12 amino acids. CDR3 nucleotide sequence: TGTGCCAGCAGCGTAGTTAGGGGCGGCTACACCTTC. This gives the protein CASSVVRGGYTF. Full variable domain (missing parts from reference TRBV9 and TRBJ1-2): DSGVTQTPKHLITATGQRVTLRCSPRSGDLSVYWYQQSLDQGLQFLIQYYNGEERAKGNILERFSAQQFPDLHSELNLSSLELGDSALYFCASSVVRGGYTFGSGTRLTVV.

The chain couples TRBV20-1 to TRBJ2-7; the D gene is possibly TRBD2 (5 bases). The CDR3 contains 10 residues. Germline loops: CDR1 DFQATT, CDR2 SNEGSKA (reference sequence). Trimming removed 7 bases at V and 3 bases at J, with 7 bases between. CDR3 protein: CSGGDYEQYF. For the CDR3, the DNA is TGCAGTGGGGGAGACTACGAGCAGTACTTC.

The rearrangement joins TRBV16 to TRBJ1-5; 7 bases match TRBD1. The CDR3 extends over 20 amino acids. Germline CDR1 reads KGHSY; CDR2 reads FQNENV. Trimming took 2 bases from V and 0 from J; bases not matched to a gene: 16. CDR3 sequence: CASSQLKIHRDSNSNQPQHF. CDR3 DNA sequence: TGTGCCAGCAGCCAACTGAAGATACACCGGGACAGCAATAGCAATCAGCCCCAGCATTTT.

The chain has TRBV13 and TRBJ2-1; D gene unclear. The CDR3 sequence is 11 residues long. Per the germline V gene, CDR1 is PRHDT and CDR2 is FYEKMQ (reference sequence). Trimming removed 4 bases from V and 9 bases from J, with 7 bases in between. The CDR3 region has the DNA TGTGCCAGCAGCTCCCCTACTGAGCAGTTCTTC. Translating it yields CASSSPTEQFF.

The chain is built from TRBV11-1 and TRBJ2-7; the match to TRBD1 covers 9 bases. Looked up from germline, CDR1 is SGHAT and CDR2 is FQDESV (reference sequence). The ends lost 5 bases at V and 5 bases at J; junction bases unmatched: 7. This CDR3 has 14 residues. For the CDR3, the DNA is TGTGCCAGCAGCGGTTGGGGACAGGGCCACGAGCAGTACTTC. Protein: CASSGWGQGHEQYF.

This clone was recorded once. This chain uses TRBV6-5 with TRBJ2-1, with 8 bases identical to TRBD1. Looked up from germline, CDR1 is MNHEY and CDR2 is SVGAGI. The CDR3 is 15 residues long. V shed 5 bases and J 0 bases; nucleotides not matched to a gene: 3. The CDR3 DNA reads TGTGCCAGCAGTCTGGACAGGGCCTCCTACAATGAGCAGTTCTTC. Encoded protein: CASSLDRASYNEQFF.

The chain employs TRBV27 and TRBJ1-1; D may be TRBD1 (6 bases). The CDR3 contains 12 residues. Germline loops: CDR1 MNHEY, CDR2 SMNVEV (reference sequence). V shed 8 bases and J shed 5 bases, with 12 bases lying between them. In DNA, the CDR3 is TGTGCCAGCTTCGCAGGGGTAACTGAAGCTTTCTTT. Encoded protein: CASFAGVTEAFF.

The rearrangement joins TRBV11-1 to TRBJ2-2; 11 bases are shared with TRBD2. Trimming took 5 bases from V and 1 from J; bases not matched to a gene: 3. The CDR3 is 16 residues long. CDR1 SGHAT and CDR2 FQDESV come from the germline V gene (reference sequence). The CDR3 sequence: CASSPLAGGNTGELFF. As DNA, the CDR3 is TGTGCCAGCAGCCCCCTAGCGGGGGGGAACACCGGGGAGCTGTTTTTT.

V usage is TRBV7-6 and J usage is TRBJ2-7; maybe TRBD1 (6 bases). The CDR3 extends over 16 amino acids. Trimming pared 5 bases from V and 2 bases from J, leaving 19 bases between. Germline-derived CDR1 and CDR2 are SGHVS and FNYEAQ. The CDR3 DNA sequence: TGTGCCAGCAGCCCTAGGATCAGGGGCGATACCTACGAGCAGTACTTC. This encodes CASSPRIRGDTYEQYF.